This T cell receptor (beta chain) originates from a study of control samples from healthy donors and cancer patients. CDR1 is SSHAT, CDR2 FNYEAQ, per germline (reference sequence). Losses at the gene ends were 5 bases for V and 7 bases for J; bases not matched to a gene: 4. CDR3 length: 13 residues. Assay: immunoSEQ multiplex PCR; the TCRdb copy retains only in-frame clones and omits some. The table records roughly 88,000 clones, roughly nine tenths of them present only once. V is TRBV7-7 and J is TRBJ2-2; 7 bases agree with TRBD1. Sequencing was performed on blood. This TCR derives from a woman in her thirties in good health. CDR3 sequence: CASSPQGNGELFF. CDR3 sequence (DNA): TGTGCCAGCAGCCCACAGGGGAACGGGGAGCTGTTTTTT.